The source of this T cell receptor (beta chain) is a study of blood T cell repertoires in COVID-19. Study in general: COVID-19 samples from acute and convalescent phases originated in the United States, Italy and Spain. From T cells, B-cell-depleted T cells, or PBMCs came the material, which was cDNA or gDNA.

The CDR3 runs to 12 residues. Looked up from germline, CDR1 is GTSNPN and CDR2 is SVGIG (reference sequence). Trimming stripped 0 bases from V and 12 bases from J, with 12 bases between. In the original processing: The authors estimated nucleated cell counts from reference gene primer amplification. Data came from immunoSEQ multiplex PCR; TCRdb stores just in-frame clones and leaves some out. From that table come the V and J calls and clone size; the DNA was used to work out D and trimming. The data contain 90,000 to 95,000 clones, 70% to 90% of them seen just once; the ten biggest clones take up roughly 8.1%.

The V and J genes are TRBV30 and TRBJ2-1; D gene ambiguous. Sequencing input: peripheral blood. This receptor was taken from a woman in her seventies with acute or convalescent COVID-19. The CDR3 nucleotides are TGTGCCTGGAGTGTAACAGTTTACCCGCAGTTCTTC. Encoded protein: CAWSVTVYPQFF.